Presented here are 21 T cell receptor beta chains from one specimen sequenced in a study of glioma-infiltrating T cells. TCR alpha and beta CDR3 regions were amplified from RNA using iRepertoire nested multiplex PCR. TCRdb re-called the multiplex PCR reads through MiXCR, storing one row per CDR3 protein. The sample consists of 100,000 to 150,000 distinct CDR3 sequences, approximately 25% of them appearing once. Sequenced: glioma tissue, nonneoplastic brain tissue, or PBMCs (not recorded which). The receptors stem from a human donor with low-grade glioma or glioblastoma, undergoing nonglioma brain surgery, or in good health (not recorded which).

With respect to this clonotype: Mismatch with germline at one junction end may stem from a read error. The chain is built from TRBV19 and TRBJ1-4; TRBD1 matches at 8 bases. Looked up from germline, CDR1 is LNHDA and CDR2 is SQIVND (reference sequence). The CDR3 sequence is 14 residues long. The CDR3 sequence: CASRLTGTGAKLSF. The CDR3 coding sequence is TGTGCCAGTAGACTCACAGGGACAGGCGCAAAACTGTCTTTT.

This clonotype was seen at least ten times. The rearrangement joins TRBV28 to TRBJ1-1; maybe TRBD1 (5 bases). The V end lost 6 bases, the J end lost 6 bases, and 20 bases lay between the germline ends. Per germline, CDR1 MDHEN and CDR2 SYDVKM. The CDR3 spans 15 residues. CDR3 amino acids: CASREVIGAAAEAFF. Written as DNA, the CDR3 is TGTGCCAGCAGGGAAGTTATCGGGGCGGCTGCTGAAGCTTTCTTT.

This clonotype was detected ten times or more. This chain uses TRBV20-1 with TRBJ2-3; D is uncertain. The length of the CDR3 is 14 residues. Germline V gene sequence: CDR1 DFQATT, CDR2 SNEGSKA (reference sequence). Trimming took 0 bases from V and 1 from J, leaving 8 bases between them. The CDR3 reads CSARDPPGTDTQYF. The CDR3 nucleotides are TGCAGTGCTAGAGACCCCCCCGGCACAGATACGCAGTATTTT.

This clonotype was seen many times. As DNA, the CDR3 is TGCAGTGTTAGCTCAAATGAGCAGTTCTTC. It translates to CSVSSNEQFF. The chain couples TRBV20-1 to TRBJ2-1; D gene uncertain. The germline V gene has CDR1 DFQATT and CDR2 SNEGSKA (reference sequence). The V and J ends lost 7 bases and 7 bases respectively, with 8 bases between them. The CDR3 runs to 10 residues.

The chain carries TRBV12-3 or TRBV12-4 and TRBJ2-1, with D unresolved. There are 15 residues in the CDR3. The ends were cut back, 5 bases at V and 6 bases at J, with 17 bases in the middle. The CDR3 region has the DNA TGTGCCAGCAGTCTAAGCGTCCGGGTAGGCAATGAGCAGTTCTTC. As protein: CASSLSVRVGNEQFF.

This clonotype was found a few times. The V gene is TRBV6-2 or TRBV6-3, the J gene TRBJ1-5, with D tentatively TRBD1 (6 bases). The V end was cut by 6 bases, the J end by 4 bases, with 10 bases between. The CDR3 spans 13 residues. Germline V CDR1 and CDR2: MNHEY, SVGEGT. CDR3 region: CASRPQGNQPQHF. In DNA, the CDR3 is TGTGCCAGCAGACCTCAGGGGAATCAGCCCCAGCATTTT.

As regards this clonotype: This may come from a read error, since a much larger clone is one base off. The chain has TRBV20-1 and TRBJ2-7; D may be TRBD1 (6 bases). TRBJ2-1 matches the DNA end more closely, so the J call is doubtful. The CDR3 has 12 amino acids. The germline V gene encodes CDR1 DFQATT and CDR2 SNEGSKA (reference sequence). The DNA for the CDR3 is TGCAGTGCCTTGCAGGGGAGTAGAGAGCAGTTCTTC. It encodes CSALQGSREQFF.

This clonotype has only one observation. The rearrangement joins TRBV5-1 to TRBJ1-1, with D perhaps TRBD1 (6 bases). V dropped 4 bases and J dropped 1 base, with 17 bases sitting between them. Germline lookup yields CDR1 SGHRS and CDR2 YFSETQ. This CDR3 is built from 16 residues. CDR3 nucleotides: TGCGCCAGCAGCACGCGCAGGGGCGCTGAGAACACTGAAGCTTTCTTT. Its protein product is CASSTRRGAENTEAFF.

The CDR3 protein is CASSFGSGTASAQYF. CDR3 DNA: TGTGCCAGCAGTTTCGGGAGCGGGACCGCCTCCGCGCAGTACTTC. V gene TRBV12-3 or TRBV12-4 combines with J gene TRBJ2-7; 7 nucleotides agree with TRBD2. V was pared by 3 bases and J by 9 bases, with 14 bases of the junction left unmatched. This CDR3 is built from 15 residues.

A word on this clonotype: Since the CDR3 does not end with the conserved phenylalanine or tryptophan, this likely comes from a read error. The chain recombines TRBV10-3 with TRBJ2-1; D remains unclear. The CDR3 loop spans 12 amino acids. The V end was cut by 5 bases, the J end by 4 bases, with 6 bases between. Germline CDR1 and CDR2: ENHRY and SYGVKD. The CDR3 loop reads CAISHSYNEQFS. CDR3 nucleotide sequence: TGTGCCATCAGTCATAGTTACAATGAGCAGTTCTCC.

This clonotype is a singleton in its sample. A single base separates this from a much larger clone, so it may be a read error. This chain joins TRBV6-1 and TRBJ2-1; TRBD1 aligns across 7 bases. The CDR3 has 13 residues. From germline, CDR1 is MNHNS and CDR2 SASEGT. For the CDR3, the DNA is TGTGCCAGCGACAGGGCGTCGGACAATGAGCTGTTCTTC. It is translated as CASDRASDNELFF.

This clonotype was observed a handful of times. The chain is built from TRBV12-3 or TRBV12-4 and TRBJ1-2; TRBD1 agrees at 7 bases. The CDR3 runs 13 residues. Germline trimming cut 5 bases from V and 3 bases from J; bases unmatched to any gene: 3. This chain's CDR3 is CASSLGTDYGYTF. CDR3 coding DNA: TGTGCCAGCAGTCTCGGGACAGACTATGGCTACACCTTC.

This clonotype was counted at least ten times. This chain uses TRBV6-1 with TRBJ1-1; possible D gene TRBD1, 5 bases. With 8 bases removed from V and 6 bases from J, the gap between germline ends came to 13 bases. The CDR3 spans 12 residues. Germline V gene lookup returns CDR1 MNHNS and CDR2 SASEGT. The CDR3: CASRDPKAEAFF. Written as DNA, the CDR3 is TGTGCCAGCCGGGACCCGAAGGCTGAAGCTTTCTTT.

As regards this clonotype: A read error may explain this, as a much larger clone is one base away. J is TRBJ2-1 and V is TRBV3-1; weak D call: TRBD2 (6 bases). Per the germline V gene, CDR1 is LGHDT and CDR2 is YNNKEL (reference sequence). The CDR3 contains 17 residues. The CDR3 nucleotides read TGTGCCAGCAGCCAAGATAAATTTCGGCGGGGCGACAATGAGCAGCTCTTC. Encoded protein: CASSQDKFRRGDNEQLF.

This clonotype has at least ten counts. J is TRBJ2-7 and V is TRBV20-1; maybe TRBD1 (7 bases). The V gene lost 0 bases and the J gene lost 3 bases, with 12 bases spanning the gap. This CDR3 region has 14 residues. Per the germline V gene, CDR1 is DFQATT and CDR2 is SNEGSKA (reference sequence). This CDR3 is CSARDRQGLYEQYF. As DNA, the CDR3 is TGCAGTGCTAGAGATCGACAGGGACTCTACGAGCAGTACTTC.

This clonotype has only a few counts. The CDR3 coding sequence is TGCAGCGTGGCCCTTGAGGGAAATAACTATGGCTACACCTTC. Protein: CSVALEGNNYGYTF. The rearrangement uses TRBV29-1 and TRBJ1-2; D is uncertain. The CDR3 spans 14 residues. The germline gives CDR1 SQVTM, CDR2 ANQGSEA. Trimming removed 6 bases at V and 1 base at J, with 15 bases between.

This clonotype was picked up one time. The chain carries TRBV30 and TRBJ2-6, with D possibly TRBD1 on 6 matching bases. The CDR3 loop spans 16 amino acids. The V end lost 4 bases, the J end lost 6 bases, and 19 bases lay between the germline ends. Germline V CDR1 and CDR2: GTSNPN, SVGIG (reference sequence). CDR3 sequence: CAWIRKQGFEANVLTF. In DNA form, the CDR3 reads TGTGCCTGGATCAGAAAACAGGGTTTTGAGGCCAACGTCCTGACTTTC.

There are many counts of this clonotype. The genes are TRBV7-3 and TRBJ2-1; 7 nucleotides match TRBD2. CDR3 length equals 12 residues. Per the germline V gene, CDR1 is SGHTA and CDR2 is FQGTGA. With 5 bases clipped from V and 9 bases from J, the junction kept 4 bases outside the gene matches. The CDR3 region is CASSLPGGEQFF. The DNA of the CDR3 is TGTGCCAGCAGCCTGCCGGGGGGTGAGCAGTTCTTC.

Comment on this clonotype: This may stem from a read error, because a much larger clone lies one nucleotide away. The rearrangement joins TRBV7-2 to TRBJ2-3; the D gene is possibly TRBD2 (6 bases). The length of the CDR3 is 14 residues. Germline-derived CDR1 and CDR2 are SGHTA and FQGNSA. CDR3 sequence reads: CATSLADFADTQYF. The CDR3 bases are TGTGCCACCAGCTTAGCGGACTTTGCAGATACGCAGTATTTT.

This clonotype was counted ten times or more. V gene TRBV11-2 combines with J gene TRBJ2-2; D possibly corresponds to TRBD2 (5 bases). Germline V gene sequence: CDR1 SGHAT, CDR2 FQNNGV. Trimming left V 5 bases short and J 0 bases short, with 10 bases between. The CDR3 runs 15 residues. The CDR3: CASSLPLANTGELFF. In DNA, the CDR3 is TGTGCCAGCAGCCTACCACTAGCGAACACCGGGGAGCTGTTTTTT.

This clonotype was detected many times. The chain carries TRBV27 and TRBJ1-5; D is perhaps TRBD1 (6 bases). The CDR3 extends over 13 amino acids. Germline CDR1 is MNHEY and CDR2 is SMNVEV (reference sequence). Trimming removed 5 bases at V and 6 bases at J, with 11 bases between. Here the CDR3 DNA reads TGTGCCAGCAGTACGACAGGCCCTCAGCCCCAGCATTTT. Translating gives CASSTTGPQPQHF.